The 11 T cell receptor beta chains reported below all come from one sample, sequenced in a study of beta chain features in type 1 diabetes. Isolated RNA was reverse transcribed in full, so expressed TCRB transcripts were sequenced. The method was immunoSEQ multiplex PCR; TCRdb's version includes in-frame clones alone and lacks a portion of them. The sample includes approximately 330,000 clones, about 11% of them seen just once. The sample comprised naive CD4+ T cells from blood. The source of these receptors is a woman aged 25 to 39 in good health.

J is TRBJ2-5 and V is TRBV30; D is undetermined. The CDR3 consists of 14 residues. Trimming left V 1 base short and J 1 base short, with 10 bases between. Germline V lookup: CDR1 GTSNPN, CDR2 SVGIG (reference sequence). The CDR3 DNA reads as TGTGCCTGGAGTGCTGGGTCAGGCCAAGAGACCCAGTACTTC. Amino acid sequence: CAWSAGSGQETQYF.

This clone has just a few counts. Other DNA sequences within the sample encode an identical CDR3. This chain links TRBV9 with TRBJ2-1; 8 nucleotides line up with TRBD2. This CDR3 comprises 16 residues. The germline V gene encodes CDR1 SGDLS and CDR2 YYNGEE. Trimming cost V 0 bases and J 0 bases; bases outside gene matches: 2. CDR3 nucleotide sequence: TGTGCCAGCAGCGTAGTTGGGACTAGCTCCTACAATGAGCAGTTCTTC. Protein: CASSVVGTSSYNEQFF.

The J gene is TRBJ2-7, the V gene TRBV7-9, with 7 bases aligning to TRBD2. V gave up 1 base and J gave up 3 bases; unmatched junction bases: 9. The CDR3 extends over 16 amino acids. Germline V CDR1 and CDR2: SEHNR, FQNEAQ (reference sequence). The CDR3 DNA reads as TGTGCCAGCAGCTTAGTGGGAGGGCCAGGAAGCTACGAGCAGTACTTC. Protein sequence: CASSLVGGPGSYEQYF.

The chain couples TRBV28 to TRBJ2-2; no clear D gene. Deletions cut 2 bases from V and 5 bases from J, with 12 bases between. The germline CDR1 and CDR2 sequences are MDHEN and SYDVKM. The CDR3 has 15 residues. CDR3: CASSLELTRTGELFF. CDR3 sequence (DNA): TGTGCCAGCAGTTTAGAGTTGACAAGAACCGGGGAGCTGTTTTTT.

This clone came up a few times. V usage is TRBV30 and J usage is TRBJ2-2, with D unresolved. The CDR3 spans 12 residues. V lost 3 bases and J lost 3, with 5 bases in between. From germline, CDR1 is GTSNPN and CDR2 SVGIG (reference sequence). The chain's CDR3 is CAWRRYTGELFF. The CDR3 DNA sequence: TGTGCCTGGAGGCGGTACACCGGGGAGCTGTTTTTT.

V and J are TRBV18 and TRBJ1-4, with 7 nucleotides matching TRBD1. Trimming cost V 6 bases and J 5 bases; bases outside gene matches: 9. CDR3 length: 15 residues. Germline assignment: CDR1 KGHSH and CDR2 LQKENI. The CDR3 is CASSRPGQQNEKLFF. The CDR3 DNA is TGTGCCAGCTCGCGACCGGGACAGCAAAATGAAAAACTGTTTTTT.

This clone was seen more than once but under ten times. The rearrangement links TRBV11-2 to TRBJ2-3; 9 bases agree with TRBD2. Per the germline V gene, CDR1 is SGHAT and CDR2 is FQNNGV. The trim removed 5 bases at V and 7 bases at J, leaving 13 bases unmatched. The CDR3 is 16 residues long. The CDR3 sequence is CASSRGMVAGVNTQYF. CDR3 nucleotide sequence: TGTGCCAGCAGCAGGGGGATGGTAGCGGGAGTCAATACGCAGTATTTT. The variable domain in full, with the rest retrieved from reference TRBV11-2 and TRBJ2-3, is EAGVAQSPRYKIIEKRQSVAFWCNPISGHATLYWYQQILGQGPKLLIQFQNNGVVDDSQLPKDRFSAERLKGVDSTLKIQPAKLEDSAVYLCASSRGMVAGVNTQYFGPGTRLTVL.

The chain employs TRBV19 and TRBJ1-1; D gene unclear. The V gene's germline CDR1 is LNHDA and CDR2 SQIVND (reference sequence). Between the trimmed V and J ends, which lost 6 bases and 3 bases, there was a span of 11 bases. The CDR3 runs to 13 residues. Here the CDR3 DNA reads TGTGCCAGTAGGATAACAGAGTACACTGAAGCTTTCTTT. Translating gives CASRITEYTEAFF.

This clone was seen more than once but under ten times. The J gene is TRBJ2-7, the V gene TRBV25-1; 8 bases align to TRBD1. Unmatched junction bases numbered 8, after V lost 2 bases and J lost 5 bases. The germline CDR1 and CDR2 sequences are MGHDK and SYGVNS. There are 15 residues in the CDR3. The CDR3 loop reads CASSEPTTGEDEQYF. The CDR3 region has the DNA TGTGCCAGCAGTGAACCGACGACAGGGGAGGACGAGCAGTACTTC.

This clone was detected only a few times. The chain recombines TRBV7-2 with TRBJ2-1, with 9 bases identical to TRBD2. This CDR3 has 15 residues. Germline loops: CDR1 SGHTA, CDR2 FQGNSA. V shed 2 bases and J 6 bases; nucleotides not matched to a gene: 5. The CDR3 sequence is CASSLRREGLNEQFF. Here the CDR3 DNA reads TGTGCCAGCAGCTTAAGGCGGGAGGGACTCAATGAGCAGTTCTTC.

This clone was detected a few times. The genes are TRBV6-5 and TRBJ2-5, with a weak D call TRBD1 (5 bases). Per the germline V gene, CDR1 is MNHEY and CDR2 is SVGAGI. The CDR3 is 15 residues long. Trimming cost V 7 bases and J 0 bases, with 15 bases left between them. The CDR3 is CASTDRPSYQETQYF. The CDR3, as DNA: TGTGCCAGCACCGACAGACCCAGCTACCAAGAGACCCAGTACTTC.